This TCR beta chain emerged from a study of identifying expanded T cells in peripheral blood. Notes on the study in general: Two-week clone count variance significantly increased as total template count grew. Differentially abundant clones: roughly 1.2 between replicates, 16.4 at roughly 13 days, more than 18 at four.

During the collection period, no donor immune events like infections were recorded. Only in-frame clones appear in the TCRdb table, and some are missing; sequencing was by immunoSEQ multiplex PCR. The sample holds about 100,000 clones, around nine tenths seen once. A note on this clone: Antigen: not known.

Trimming took off 4 bases at V and 5 bases at J, with 15 bases between the two ends. Germline-derived CDR1 and CDR2 are SGHNT and YYREEE (reference sequence). This CDR3 comprises 14 residues. Input material: blood. The chain has TRBV5-4 and TRBJ2-5; perhaps D is TRBD1 or TRBD2 (6 bases each). The receptor was derived from a person aged 18-70 years in good health. CDR3 in amino acids: CASSIGVGGETQYF. For the CDR3, the DNA is TGTGCCAGCAGCATTGGCGTGGGGGGCGAGACCCAGTACTTC. Full variable domain (outside the CDR3, taken from reference TRBV5-4 and TRBJ2-5): ETGVTQSPTHLIKTRGQQVTLRCSSQSGHNTVSWYQQALGQGPQFIFQYYREEENGRGNFPPRFSGLQFPNYSSELNVNALELDDSALYLCASSIGVGGETQYFGPGTRLLVL.